These T cell receptor beta chains were read from a single sample in a study of blood T cell repertoires in COVID-19. TCRdb's table, derived via immunoSEQ multiplex PCR, lists solely in-frame clones and lacks some. This repertoire shows about 98,000 clones, 81% found once; its top ten account for around 10%. Sequencing was performed on peripheral blood. Receptors were obtained from a woman at least 80 years old with acute or convalescent COVID-19. Both conserved end residues are part of each CDR3. The D gene is left open where the match is weak. Expanded clones are given a class, and other clones once, few, many or no size at all.

d_call j_call clone_size v_call cdr3_aa cdr3_nt
NA TRBJ1-4 NA TRBV15 CATSIYGGGEEKLFF TGTGCCACCAGCATATATGGGGGGGGCGAGGAAAAACTGTTTTTT
NA TRBJ2-3 NA TRBV24-1 CATGSPASDTQYF TGTGCCACCGGGAGCCCCGCGTCCGATACGCAGTATTTT
NA TRBJ1-3 NA TRBV7-6 CASQGSGNTIYF TGTGCCAGCCAGGGCTCTGGAAACACCATATATTTT
TRBD2 TRBJ2-1 NA TRBV4-2 CASSQETGTSGGAGEQFF TGTGCCAGCAGCCAAGAAACCGGGACTAGCGGGGGGGCCGGTGAGCAGTTCTTC
TRBD1 TRBJ1-1 NA TRBV6-6 CASRKDREFLEAFF TGTGCCAGCAGGAAAGACAGGGAATTTCTCGAAGCTTTCTTT
NA TRBJ1-2 NA TRBV5-6 CASSLEGVDGYGYTF TGTGCCAGCAGCTTGGAAGGGGTAGATGGCTATGGCTACACCTTC
TRBD1 TRBJ1-4 NA TRBV15 CATSRGTGGAHEKLFF TGTGCCACCAGCAGAGGAACAGGGGGCGCACACGAAAAACTGTTTTTT
NA TRBJ1-1 once TRBV6-5 CASRLDGQVSEAFF TGTGCCAGCAGGTTGGATGGCCAGGTTTCTGAAGCTTTCTTT
NA TRBJ2-3 once TRBV28 CASSPWGGDYTDTQYF TGTGCCAGCAGTCCGTGGGGGGGCGATTACACAGATACGCAGTATTTT
NA TRBJ1-4 once TRBV6-2/TRBV6-3 CASSYSIDRRANEKLFF TGTGCCAGCAGTTACTCCATCGACAGAAGGGCTAATGAAAAACTGTTTTTT
NA TRBJ2-3 NA TRBV10-3 CAISERAGGGTDTQYF TGTGCCATCAGTGAGCGAGCAGGCGGGGGCACAGATACGCAGTATTTT
NA TRBJ2-1 NA TRBV5-1 CASSLLATSSYNEQFF TGCGCCAGCAGCCTGTTAGCGACCAGCTCCTACAATGAGCAGTTCTTC
NA TRBJ2-6 NA TRBV2 CASTRGGGGISGANVLTF TGTGCCAGCACGCGCGGCGGAGGTGGGATCTCCGGGGCCAACGTCCTGACTTTC